These 18 T cell receptor beta chains were sequenced from one sample in a study of cytomegalovirus exposure and HLA in healthy donors. PCR amplification relied on 60 Vbeta primers (plus 13 Jbeta primers). Assay: immunoSEQ multiplex PCR; the TCRdb copy retains only in-frame clones and omits some. The table has 150,000 to 200,000 clones, more than 70% seen once. What was sequenced was PBMCs. These receptor sequences come from a woman aged 40 to 50 in good health and CMV-seronegative.

V usage is TRBV5-1 and J usage is TRBJ2-6; TRBD1 is a possible D gene (5 bases). V lost 4 bases and J lost 1, with 9 bases in between. The CDR3 is 15 residues long. The germline gives CDR1 SGHRS, CDR2 YFSETQ. CDR3 protein: CASSHQGSGANVLTF. DNA for the CDR3: TGCGCCAGCAGCCATCAGGGTTCTGGGGCCAACGTCCTGACTTTC.

This clone was counted a few times. The chain employs TRBV5-4 and TRBJ2-3; 8 nucleotides align to TRBD2. V lost 4 bases and J lost 4; bases outside the gene matches: 8. The CDR3 is 15 residues long. Germline V CDR1 and CDR2: SGHNT, YYREEE (reference sequence). The CDR3 DNA follows: TGTGCCAGCAGCCTCTGGCGGGAGGCCTCAGATACGCAGTATTTT. It specifies CASSLWREASDTQYF. Based on the CDR3 plus reference TRBV5-4 and TRBJ2-3, the full variable domain is ETGVTQSPTHLIKTRGQQVTLRCSSQSGHNTVSWYQQALGQGPQFIFQYYREEENGRGNFPPRFSGLQFPNYSSELNVNALELDDSALYLCASSLWREASDTQYFGPGTRLTVL.

This chain uses TRBV30 with TRBJ2-7, with TRBD2 matching over 7 bases. This CDR3 has 13 residues. The trim removed 8 bases at V and 8 bases at J, leaving 15 bases unmatched. CDR1 GTSNPN and CDR2 SVGIG come from the germline V gene (reference sequence). The CDR3 region has the DNA TGTGCCCGGACGTCGGGGGAGGGCCAAAAGCAGTACTTC. It translates to CARTSGEGQKQYF.

This chain joins TRBV11-3 and TRBJ1-5, with a tentative D call TRBD1 (5 bases). The V gene lost 1 base and the J gene lost 4 bases, with 14 bases spanning the gap. The CDR3 contains 16 residues. CDR1 and CDR2 (germline): SGHNT, YENEEA. CDR3 bases: TGTGCCAGCAGCTTAGTGGAGGGGAATAGGAATCAGCCCCAGCATTTT. Encoded protein: CASSLVEGNRNQPQHF.

The V and J genes are TRBV7-3 and TRBJ2-1; 9 nucleotides agree with TRBD1. Germline CDR1 SGHTA, CDR2 FQGTGA. The CDR3 is 15 residues long. V trimming: 2 bases; J trimming: 10 bases; junction bases outside the gene matches: 9. DNA of the CDR3: TGTGCCAGCAGCTTATGGGGGACAGGGTTCGAGGAGCAGTTCTTC. This translates into CASSLWGTGFEEQFF.

The CDR3: CASTDPGRGLHQPQHF. The CDR3 nucleotides read TGTGCCAGTACCGATCCCGGCAGGGGGCTACATCAGCCCCAGCATTTT. The rearrangement links TRBV19 to TRBJ1-5, with 8 bases matching TRBD1. V was clipped by 7 bases and J by 5 bases; unmatched bases: 13. The CDR3 has 16 amino acids. Germline loops: CDR1 LNHDA, CDR2 SQIVND (reference sequence).

J is TRBJ1-4 and V is TRBV27; D gene uncertain. Germline V gives CDR1 MNHEY, CDR2 SMNVEV (reference sequence). V was shortened by 6 bases and J by 4 bases, with 15 bases between the two germline ends. The CDR3 has 15 residues. CDR3 sequence: CASSLGRGSNEKLFF. The CDR3 DNA reads as TGTGCCAGCAGCCTCGGTAGAGGCAGTAATGAAAAACTGTTTTTT.

The chain has TRBV19 and TRBJ1-3; D might be TRBD1 (5 bases). V was clipped by 6 bases and J by 1 base, with 13 bases between them. The CDR3 length is 15 residues. Germline V gene sequence: CDR1 LNHDA, CDR2 SQIVND (reference sequence). For the CDR3, the DNA is TGTGCCAGTAGCCCAACGGGGGAGTCTGGAAACACCATATATTTT. This encodes CASSPTGESGNTIYF. Filled out from reference TRBV19 and TRBJ1-3, the complete variable domain reads DGGITQSPKYLFRKEGQNVTLSCEQNLNHDAMYWYRQDPGQGLRLIYYSQIVNDFQKGDIAEGYSVSREKKESFPLTVTSAQKNPTAFYLCASSPTGESGNTIYFGEGSWLTVV.

In this sample, this clone turned up a few times. This rearrangement joins TRBV6-6 to TRBJ1-5; the match to TRBD1 covers 9 bases. The V and J ends lost 0 bases and 4 bases, in that order; junction bases with no gene match: 1. The CDR3 loop spans 15 amino acids. From germline, CDR1 is MNHNY and CDR2 SVGAGI (reference sequence). DNA of the CDR3: TGTGCCAGCAGTTACTCGGGGACAGGGAATCAGCCCCAGCATTTT. Protein: CASSYSGTGNQPQHF.

This clone was seen a single time. Other DNA sequences in the same sample also yield this CDR3. The rearrangement links TRBV19 to TRBJ1-2; TRBD1 aligns across 7 bases. Per germline, CDR1 LNHDA and CDR2 SQIVND (reference sequence). This CDR3 comprises 13 residues. V was pared by 6 bases and J by 7 bases, with 8 bases of the junction left unmatched. In nucleotides, the CDR3 is TGTGCCAGTAGCGCCCAGACAGGGACTGGCTACACCTTC. Translating it yields CASSAQTGTGYTF.

This rearrangement joins TRBV11-3 to TRBJ2-4; D remains ambiguous. The V end was cut by 5 bases, the J end by 8 bases, with 7 bases between. The CDR3 is 11 residues long. Per germline, CDR1 SGHNT and CDR2 YENEEA. CDR3 amino acids: CASSLRDIQYF. The DNA of the CDR3 is TGTGCCAGCAGCCTCCGGGACATTCAGTACTTC.

V usage is TRBV27 and J usage is TRBJ2-2; 9 nucleotides match TRBD1. CDR3 length: 15 amino acids. V lost 6 bases, J lost 3 bases, and 5 bases stayed unmatched. Germline assignment: CDR1 MNHEY and CDR2 SMNVEV (reference sequence). In DNA, the CDR3 is TGTGCCAGCAGCGGGGACAGGGTCTACACCGGGGAGCTGTTTTTT. Translated: CASSGDRVYTGELFF.

This rearrangement joins TRBV4-2 to TRBJ1-4, with D unresolved. Germline V lookup: CDR1 LGHNA, CDR2 YNFKEQ. Trimming left V 0 bases short and J 5 bases short, with 10 bases between. The CDR3 consists of 15 residues. The CDR3 DNA sequence: TGTGCCAGCAGCCAAGATCTTCACGGGAATGAAAAACTGTTTTTT. It encodes CASSQDLHGNEKLFF.

The V call is TRBV4-2, the J call TRBJ2-6; no clear D. Germline V gene data show CDR1 as LGHNA and CDR2 as YNFKEQ. This CDR3 has 16 residues. V was cut by 1 base and J by 4 bases, with 11 bases left in between. CDR3: CASSQVNPGGANVLTF. CDR3 in DNA: TGTGCCAGCAGCCAAGTCAACCCTGGCGGGGCCAACGTCCTGACTTTC.

The V call is TRBV10-3, the J call TRBJ2-7; D might be TRBD1 (6 bases). The CDR3 loop spans 16 amino acids. Germline V gene lookup returns CDR1 ENHRY and CDR2 SYGVKD. Trimming stripped 0 bases from V and 5 bases from J, with 17 bases between. The CDR3 bases are TGTGCCATCAGTGAGTCGAGCACAGGGAAGGGGCACGAGCAGTACTTC. It specifies CAISESSTGKGHEQYF.

This clone was found once. The rearrangement joins TRBV9 to TRBJ1-2; no clear D. Trimming pared 0 bases from V and 7 bases from J, leaving 7 bases between. This CDR3 spans 12 amino acids. Germline-derived CDR1 and CDR2 are SGDLS and YYNGEE. CDR3 protein: CASSVGHSGYTF. CDR3 sequence (DNA): TGTGCCAGCAGCGTAGGACATAGTGGCTACACCTTC.

The DNA of the CDR3 is TGCGCCAGCAAGCGGGAGGGCCCTTACAATGAGCAGTTCTTC. Translating gives CASKREGPYNEQFF. The rearrangement links TRBV5-1 to TRBJ2-1; 10 bases match TRBD2. Per the germline V gene, CDR1 is SGHRS and CDR2 is YFSETQ. There are 14 residues in the CDR3. V dropped 6 bases and J dropped 4; count of bases not matched to a gene: 4.

This clone has only a few counts. The chain is built from TRBV4-3 and TRBJ2-2, with 8 bases fitting TRBD2. This CDR3 comprises 16 residues. Germline V gene lookup returns CDR1 LGHNA and CDR2 YSLEER. With V trimmed by 3 bases and J by 0 bases, 3 bases remained unmatched. The CDR3 spells CASSQVGLANTGELFF. The CDR3 nucleotides are TGCGCCAGCAGCCAGGTGGGACTAGCGAACACCGGGGAGCTGTTTTTT.